This T cell receptor (beta chain) was captured by sequencing in a study of OX40 agonist ivuxolimab in advanced cancers. Whole-study findings and limits: Undetermined was the antigen specificity of the expanded peripheral T cells.

TCRdb's copy holds only in-frame clones and misses some; the assay was immunoSEQ multiplex PCR. The sample includes 70,000 or so clones, 85% to 90% of them seen just once. Anyone with autoimmune disease history or systemic immunosuppression was excluded. CDR1 is MNHNY and CDR2 is SVGAGI in the germline V gene (reference sequence). The CDR3 extends over 11 amino acids. The V and J ends lost 5 bases and 9 bases respectively, with 11 bases between them. A remark on this clone: What it binds is unknown.

The origin of this receptor is an adult with an advanced solid tumor such as melanoma, head and neck, liver or kidney cancer. Source: CD4+ or CD8+ T cells sorted from blood, taken in a trial of the OX40 agonist ivuxolimab. The chain recombines TRBV6-6 with TRBJ2-7; tentative D call: TRBD2 (6 bases). CDR3 residues: CASSESEGQYF. In DNA, the CDR3 is TGTGCCAGCAGTGAATCGGAGGGGCAGTACTTC.